One sample yielded the 30 T cell receptor beta chains listed below, sequenced in a study of shared clonotypes between healthy human individuals. CD8 cells classed as naive were CD45RO-negative and positively selected for CCR7, excluding terminally differentiated effector memory CD45RA+ cells. Some clones are missing from TCRdb's copy, which holds only in-frame ones; the method was immunoSEQ multiplex PCR. Altogether 2 million to 2.5 million clones are present, roughly 94% being singletons, with the ten largest covering around 1.1%. Sequenced: naive CD8+ T cells sorted from blood. These receptors originate from a man between 18 and 29 years old in good health.

This clone was recorded only once. The rearrangement links TRBV6-5 to TRBJ2-3; D might be TRBD1 (5 bases). Germline V lookup: CDR1 MNHEY, CDR2 SVGAGI. This CDR3 contains 14 residues. Trimming shortened V by 2 bases and J by 5 bases, and 11 bases separated the two germline ends. CDR3 in amino acids: CASSYPREGDTQYF. CDR3 sequence (DNA): TGTGCCAGCAGTTACCCCAGGGAAGGAGATACGCAGTATTTT.

The genes are TRBV7-3 and TRBJ2-7, with 7 positions matching TRBD2. This CDR3 comprises 12 residues. V was pared by 7 bases and J by 3 bases, with 3 bases of the junction left unmatched. Germline CDR1 SGHTA, CDR2 FQGTGA. The chain's CDR3 is CASKGEGYEQYF. DNA for the CDR3: TGTGCCAGCAAAGGGGAGGGCTACGAGCAGTACTTC.

The chain links TRBV30 to TRBJ2-2; no firm D call. This CDR3 has 12 residues. Germline V gene data show CDR1 as GTSNPN and CDR2 as SVGIG (reference sequence). V shed 3 bases and J shed 3 bases, with 5 bases lying between them. CDR3 loop: CAWRFYTGELFF. DNA of the CDR3: TGTGCCTGGAGATTCTACACCGGGGAGCTGTTTTTT. Full variable domain (rest looked up from reference TRBV30 and TRBJ2-2): SQTIHQWPATLVQPVGSPLSLECTVEGTSNPNLYWYRQAAGRGLQLLFYSVGIGQISSEVPQNLSASRPQDRQFILSSKKLLLSDSGFYLCAWRFYTGELFFGEGSRLTVL.

The chain joins TRBV5-6 to TRBJ2-5; D perhaps matches TRBD1 (6 bases). CDR1 is SGHDT, CDR2 YYEEEE, per germline. CDR3 length equals 16 residues. Trimming removed 5 bases at V and 3 bases at J, with 20 bases between. The CDR3 sequence: CASRVLRQVDKETQYF. CDR3 DNA sequence: TGTGCCAGCAGGGTACTCCGACAGGTTGACAAAGAGACCCAGTACTTC.

The count of this clone is one. The chain recombines TRBV6-6 with TRBJ2-7; no firm D call. V was clipped by 7 bases and J by 2 bases, with 9 bases between them. The CDR3 runs to 12 residues. Germline CDR1 MNHNY, CDR2 SVGAGI (reference sequence). As DNA, the CDR3 is TGTGCCAGCAAGGGAATGCCCTACGAGCAGTACTTC. It is translated as CASKGMPYEQYF.

The gene calls are TRBV25-1 and TRBJ2-1, with D unclear. With 3 bases removed from V and 7 bases from J, the gap between germline ends came to 13 bases. Germline loops: CDR1 MGHDK, CDR2 SYGVNS. CDR3 length equals 14 residues. Written as DNA, the CDR3 is TGTGCCAGCAGTGATCAGGAAGTTCAGAATGAGCAGTTCTTC. Translation gives CASSDQEVQNEQFF.

The V and J genes are TRBV27 and TRBJ2-7; the D call may be TRBD1 or TRBD2 (5 bases each). The CDR3 runs 13 residues. Deletions cut 6 bases from V and 3 bases from J, with 12 bases between. Germline CDR1 MNHEY, CDR2 SMNVEV (reference sequence). The CDR3 spells CASSAGDGYEQYF. In DNA, the CDR3 is TGTGCCAGCAGCGCTGGGGACGGCTACGAGCAGTACTTC.

In nucleotides, the CDR3 is TGTGCCAGCAGCTTAGAGGGGGTTCACCAGGAGCAGTACTTC. This codes for CASSLEGVHQEQYF. The rearrangement uses TRBV7-9 and TRBJ2-7; weak D call: TRBD1 (6 bases). The CDR3 runs to 14 residues. Germline V gene lookup returns CDR1 SEHNR and CDR2 FQNEAQ (reference sequence). The V and J ends lost 1 base and 7 bases respectively, with 14 bases between them.

This clone was recorded only once. The chain combines TRBV7-9 with TRBJ2-1; no reliable D call. This CDR3 has 14 amino acids. V lost 5 bases, J lost 4 bases, and 12 bases lay in between. Germline V gives CDR1 SEHNR, CDR2 FQNEAQ (reference sequence). DNA for the CDR3: TGTGCCAGCAGCAGCCCCCACAGATACAATGAGCAGTTCTTC. Amino acids: CASSSPHRYNEQFF.

The V gene is TRBV5-1, the J gene TRBJ2-1; 7 bases fit TRBD2. Per germline, CDR1 SGHRS and CDR2 YFSETQ. The CDR3 covers 16 residues. Trimming cost V 2 bases and J 4 bases; bases outside gene matches: 9. CDR3 nucleotide sequence: TGCGCCAGCAGCTTCCCCGCCGGGACTACTTACAATGAGCAGTTCTTC. It yields the protein CASSFPAGTTYNEQFF.

The chain recombines TRBV4-1 with TRBJ1-4, with D perhaps matching TRBD1 (5 bases). There are 14 residues in the CDR3. The germline CDR1 and CDR2 sequences are MGHRA and YSYEKL. The V end lost 4 bases, the J end lost 7 bases, and 13 bases lay between the germline ends. CDR3 amino acids: CASSLRQNSEKLFF. The CDR3 bases are TGCGCCAGCAGCCTTAGACAGAACTCTGAAAAACTGTTTTTT.

The rearrangement uses TRBV7-9 and TRBJ1-1; TRBD1 matches at 9 bases. Per germline, CDR1 SEHNR and CDR2 FQNEAQ (reference sequence). The CDR3 length is 12 residues. Germline trimming cut 11 bases from V and 1 base from J; bases unmatched to any gene: 2. For the CDR3, the DNA is TGTGCCCTGGACAGGGGGAACACTGAAGCTTTCTTT. It codes for CALDRGNTEAFF.

This rearrangement joins TRBV5-1 to TRBJ2-7; 8 bases line up with TRBD1. Trimming at V came to 3 bases and at J to 0 bases, leaving 5 bases not matched to a gene. Germline CDR1 reads SGHRS; CDR2 reads YFSETQ. The CDR3 spans 15 residues. CDR3 sequence (DNA): TGCGCCAGCAGCTACGGGACAGGTCTCTCCTACGAGCAGTACTTC. Its protein is CASSYGTGLSYEQYF.

The chain carries TRBV11-3 and TRBJ2-1; 15 bases align to TRBD2. Germline V lookup: CDR1 SGHNT, CDR2 YENEEA. The CDR3 covers 16 residues. V was clipped by 4 bases and J by 7 bases; unmatched bases: 5. The CDR3 DNA is TGTGCCAGCAGCTCTCGGACTAGCGGGAGGGTTAATGAGCAGTTCTTC. It yields the protein CASSSRTSGRVNEQFF.

V and J are TRBV7-9 and TRBJ2-7; maybe TRBD2 (5 bases). Trimming took 4 bases from V and 5 from J, leaving 15 bases between them. This CDR3 contains 14 residues. Germline values: CDR1 SEHNR, CDR2 FQNEAQ (reference sequence). This chain's CDR3 is CASSSLRVLNEQYF. CDR3 nucleotides: TGTGCCAGCAGCTCTCTGAGGGTCCTTAACGAGCAGTACTTC. The variable domain in full, with the rest retrieved from reference TRBV7-9 and TRBJ2-7, is DTGVSQNPRHKITKRGQNVTFRCDPISEHNRLYWYRQTLGQGPEFLTYFQNEAQLEKSRLLSDRFSAERPKGSFSTLEIQRTEQGDSAMYLCASSSLRVLNEQYFGPGTRLTVT.

This sequence joins TRBV15 and TRBJ2-1; TRBD1 matches 7 bases. Germline V lookup: CDR1 LNHNV, CDR2 YYDKDF (reference sequence). CDR3 length: 18 amino acids. J lost 3 bases, V lost 0 bases, and 11 bases had no gene match. The chain's CDR3 is CATSRERDSSPYYNEQFF. CDR3 nucleotide sequence: TGTGCCACCAGCAGAGAAAGGGACAGCTCCCCCTACTACAATGAGCAGTTCTTC.

The V and J genes are TRBV4-3 and TRBJ2-7; 7 bases match TRBD2. The CDR3 loop spans 13 amino acids. Germline V gene data show CDR1 as LGHNA and CDR2 as YSLEER. The V segment lost 6 bases and the J segment 5 bases; nucleotides outside the gene matches: 7. CDR3 in DNA: TGCGCCAGCAGTCGGACTAGTTTCCACGAGCAGTACTTC. This codes for CASSRTSFHEQYF.

The gene calls are TRBV9 and TRBJ2-1; 9 bases fit TRBD2. The length of the CDR3 is 14 residues. After removal of 4 bases from V and 5 bases from J, the junction contained 4 bases not matched to a gene. CDR1 and CDR2 from the germline V gene are SGDLS and YYNGEE. In nucleotides, the CDR3 is TGTGCCAGCAGCAGCGGGGGGCTCGACAATGAGCAGTTCTTC. Translating gives CASSSGGLDNEQFF.

The chain is built from TRBV29-1 and TRBJ1-2; unclear D gene. Germline V gene data show CDR1 as SQVTM and CDR2 as ANQGSEA. The CDR3 totals 17 residues. V gave up 3 bases and J gave up 2 bases, with 22 bases separating them. The CDR3 nucleotides read TGCAGCGTTGAGGTATACCTACCGGGGAACTTCAACTATGGCTACACCTTC. Its translation is CSVEVYLPGNFNYGYTF.

This rearrangement joins TRBV5-1 to TRBJ1-4; TRBD1 is a possible D gene (5 bases). Per the germline V gene, CDR1 is SGHRS and CDR2 is YFSETQ. Between the trimmed V and J ends, which lost 0 bases and 4 bases, there was a span of 10 bases. CDR3 length equals 15 residues. The CDR3 DNA follows: TGCGCCAGCAGCTTGGAAGGGGAGAGTAATGAAAAACTGTTTTTT. Its protein is CASSLEGESNEKLFF.

This clone was detected only once. The CDR3 DNA follows: TGCAGCGTTCTCCCACCTGGGACGCCTGCCGGCTACACCTTC. Translated, it gives CSVLPPGTPAGYTF. The chain is built from TRBV29-1 and TRBJ1-2; possible D gene TRBD1, 5 bases. Germline V gene sequence: CDR1 SQVTM, CDR2 ANQGSEA. Deletions cut 5 bases from V and 8 bases from J, with 21 bases between. The CDR3 totals 14 residues.

The chain is built from TRBV27 and TRBJ2-7; TRBD2 matches at 9 bases. Germline CDR1 and CDR2: MNHEY and SMNVEV (reference sequence). The trim removed 2 bases at V and 2 bases at J, leaving 4 bases unmatched. This CDR3 is 15 amino acids long. This chain's CDR3 is CASSLRAGGAYEQYF. Here the CDR3 DNA reads TGTGCCAGCAGTTTACGGGCGGGAGGGGCCTACGAGCAGTACTTC.

On this clone: In the same sample, other DNA sequences code for this CDR3. The chain recombines TRBV27 with TRBJ2-1; weak D call: TRBD2 (6 bases). Germline V gives CDR1 MNHEY, CDR2 SMNVEV (reference sequence). V lost 3 bases and J lost 0, with 6 bases in between. The CDR3 spans 14 residues. The CDR3 nucleotides read TGTGCCAGCAGTTTCGGGAGCTCCTACAATGAGCAGTTCTTC. It encodes CASSFGSSYNEQFF.

The CDR3 nucleotides read TGCGCCAGCAGCTTGGGACAGCCCCAATACAATGAGCAGTTCTTC. Its translation: CASSLGQPQYNEQFF. This chain joins TRBV5-1 and TRBJ2-1, with TRBD1 as a possible D gene (5 bases). The CDR3 loop spans 15 amino acids. V was shortened by 0 bases and J by 4 bases, with 11 bases between the two germline ends. Germline V CDR1 and CDR2: SGHRS, YFSETQ.

The chain joins TRBV7-2 to TRBJ2-7; 7 positions match TRBD2. The trim removed 5 bases at V and 5 bases at J, leaving 3 bases unmatched. CDR3 length: 12 residues. Germline loops: CDR1 SGHTA, CDR2 FQGNSA. This chain's CDR3 is CASSPGLDEQYF. The CDR3 nucleotides read TGTGCCAGCAGCCCAGGACTAGACGAGCAGTACTTC.

This clone was detected many times. The chain links TRBV28 to TRBJ1-5; D remains ambiguous. V lost 2 bases and J 7 bases, leaving 9 bases between the germline ends. Germline loops: CDR1 MDHEN, CDR2 SYDVKM. The CDR3 sequence is 13 residues long. The CDR3: CASSLRGWQPQHF. CDR3 coding DNA: TGTGCCAGCAGTTTACGGGGTTGGCAGCCCCAGCATTTT.

The count of this clone is one. Written as DNA, the CDR3 is TGTGCCAGCAAGCTAGCGGACGAATTTAGTGAGCAGTTCTTC. The encoded protein is CASKLADEFSEQFF. The chain combines TRBV2 with TRBJ2-1, with 7 bases fitting TRBD2. Per the germline V gene, CDR1 is SNHLY and CDR2 is FYNNEI. The CDR3 contains 14 residues. Trimming at V came to 7 bases and at J to 9 bases, leaving 12 bases not matched to a gene.

The table lists this clone with a count of one. This specimen includes other DNA sequences encoding the same CDR3. The V call is TRBV7-9, the J call TRBJ2-2; 8 nucleotides line up with TRBD2. Trimming removed 3 bases from V and 2 bases from J; junction bases left unmatched: 5. Germline V gene data show CDR1 as SEHNR and CDR2 as FQNEAQ (reference sequence). This CDR3 contains 16 residues. Written as DNA, the CDR3 is TGTGCCAGCAGCTTGGGTCTAGCGGGCAACACCGGGGAGCTGTTTTTT. Protein: CASSLGLAGNTGELFF. The entire variable domain, with the rest obtained from reference TRBV7-9 and TRBJ2-2, is as follows: DTGVSQNPRHKITKRGQNVTFRCDPISEHNRLYWYRQTLGQGPEFLTYFQNEAQLEKSRLLSDRFSAERPKGSFSTLEIQRTEQGDSAMYLCASSLGLAGNTGELFFGEGSRLTVL.

CDR3 protein: CASSQAPLNTGELFF. The CDR3 nucleotides are TGCGCCAGCAGCCAAGCACCCCTGAACACCGGGGAGCTGTTTTTT. V is TRBV4-1 and J is TRBJ2-2; no clear D. Trimming removed 1 base at V and 1 base at J, with 7 bases between. Germline CDR1 is MGHRA and CDR2 is YSYEKL. This CDR3 spans 15 amino acids.

V is TRBV6-6 and J is TRBJ2-5; 7 nucleotides align to TRBD1. V lost 5 bases and J lost 5; bases outside the gene matches: 5. The germline V gene encodes CDR1 MNHNY and CDR2 SVGAGI (reference sequence). CDR3 length: 13 amino acids. In nucleotides, the CDR3 is TGTGCCAGCAGTCAGGACAGGATTGAGACCCAGTACTTC. Its translation: CASSQDRIETQYF.